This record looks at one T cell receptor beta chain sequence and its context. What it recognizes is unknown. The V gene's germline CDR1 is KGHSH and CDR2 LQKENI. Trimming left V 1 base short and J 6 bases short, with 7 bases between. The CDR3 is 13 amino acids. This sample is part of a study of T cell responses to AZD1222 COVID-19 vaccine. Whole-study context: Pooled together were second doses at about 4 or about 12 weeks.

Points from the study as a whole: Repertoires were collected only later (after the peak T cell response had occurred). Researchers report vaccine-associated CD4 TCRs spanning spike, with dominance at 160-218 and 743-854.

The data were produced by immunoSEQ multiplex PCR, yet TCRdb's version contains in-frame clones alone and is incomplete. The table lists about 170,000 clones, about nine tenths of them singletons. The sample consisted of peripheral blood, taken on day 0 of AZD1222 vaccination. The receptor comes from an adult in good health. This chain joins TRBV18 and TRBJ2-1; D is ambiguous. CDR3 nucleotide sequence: TGTGCCAGCTCACCACTCCACGGCAATGAGCAGTTCTTC. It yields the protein CASSPLHGNEQFF.